The 10 T cell receptor beta chains below all came from one sample that was sequenced in a study of control samples from healthy donors and cancer patients. Only in-frame clones appear in the TCRdb table, and some are missing; sequencing was by immunoSEQ multiplex PCR. This sample carries about 130,000 clones, 92% of them seen once, and the ten largest clones take approximately 2%. The sample consisted of blood. All receptors derive from a woman aged 45-65 years in good health.

This sequence joins TRBV5-1 and TRBJ1-1; 7 bases align to TRBD1. J gave up 0 bases and V 3 bases, and 5 bases lay outside the gene matches. Germline CDR1 SGHRS, CDR2 YFSETQ. There are 15 residues in the CDR3. This CDR3 reads CASSSSGTVNTEAFF. The CDR3 bases are TGCGCCAGCAGCTCATCCGGGACAGTGAACACTGAAGCTTTCTTT.

The CDR3 loop reads CASSQVGWGTSAEQYF. In DNA, the CDR3 is TGTGCCAGCAGTCAAGTGGGTTGGGGGACTAGCGCAGAGCAGTACTTC. The chain has TRBV7-8 and TRBJ2-7; 10 nucleotides line up with TRBD2. The CDR3 loop spans 16 amino acids. Germline CDR1 and CDR2: SGHVS and FQNEAQ. V shed 6 bases, J shed 7 bases, and the junction held 15 bases outside the gene matches.

This clone was recorded only once. Other DNA sequences of this sample code for an identical CDR3. The V gene is TRBV29-1, the J gene TRBJ1-1; tentative D call: TRBD1 (5 bases). This CDR3 is built from 12 residues. The germline V gene encodes CDR1 SQVTM and CDR2 ANQGSEA. V lost 7 bases, J lost 1 base, and 10 bases lay in between. In DNA form, the CDR3 reads TGCAGCGCAAGACAGACGAACACTGAAGCTTTCTTT. Amino acid sequence: CSARQTNTEAFF.

The V and J genes are TRBV6-6 and TRBJ1-3; TRBD1 matches at 7 bases. The CDR3 is 17 residues long. The germline CDR1 and CDR2 sequences are MNHNY and SVGAGI (reference sequence). V was pared by 5 bases and J by 0 bases, with 10 bases of the junction left unmatched. CDR3 region: CASSLWTGPVSGNTIYF. CDR3 sequence (DNA): TGTGCCAGCAGTCTATGGACAGGTCCCGTCTCTGGAAACACCATATATTTT.

The chain is built from TRBV6-5 and TRBJ1-5, with unresolved D. Between the trimmed V and J ends, which lost 4 bases and 7 bases, there was a span of 14 bases. The CDR3 has 14 residues. Germline V gives CDR1 MNHEY, CDR2 SVGAGI. The CDR3 DNA reads TGTGCCAGCAGTTTTACTTTGGCGGTACAGCCCCAGCATTTT. Its protein product is CASSFTLAVQPQHF.

The chain recombines TRBV2 with TRBJ2-2; the D gene is possibly TRBD1 (6 bases). The CDR3 is 15 amino acids. V dropped 2 bases and J dropped 6 bases, with 13 bases sitting between them. From germline, CDR1 is SNHLY and CDR2 FYNNEI. Written as DNA, the CDR3 is TGTGCCAGCAGTGAAACAGGGTTGGGGGCCGGGGAGCTGTTTTTT. It encodes CASSETGLGAGELFF.

This chain joins TRBV6-5 and TRBJ1-1; D is uncertain. The V gene lost 8 bases and the J gene lost 1 base, with 17 bases spanning the gap. The CDR3 totals 15 residues. Germline V gene lookup returns CDR1 MNHEY and CDR2 SVGAGI. CDR3 DNA sequence: TGTGCCAGCCCTCGACCGACGGGTAAGAACACTGAAGCTTTCTTT. Its protein is CASPRPTGKNTEAFF.

This clone came up once. J is TRBJ1-2 and V is TRBV11-2; D gene unclear. Germline loops: CDR1 SGHAT, CDR2 FQNNGV. The CDR3 is 15 residues long. V was shortened by 5 bases and J by 0 bases, with 13 bases between the two germline ends. In nucleotides, the CDR3 is TGTGCCAGCAGCCCGGGCCTTGCCTCTAACTATGGCTACACCTTC. It specifies CASSPGLASNYGYTF.

This rearrangement joins TRBV11-2 to TRBJ2-1, with TRBD2 identical over 14 bases. The CDR3 consists of 16 residues. The J segment lost 6 bases and the V segment lost 5 bases, leaving 6 bases of the junction unmatched. CDR1 and CDR2 from the germline V gene are SGHAT and FQNNGV. In DNA form, the CDR3 reads TGTGCCAGCAGCGGGCGGACTAGCGGGAGGCGCAATGAGCAGTTCTTC. It is translated as CASSGRTSGRRNEQFF.

The chain carries TRBV6-5 and TRBJ1-5; 8 positions agree with TRBD1. CDR3 size: 14 residues. J lost 1 base, V lost 9 bases, and 5 bases had no gene match. Germline-derived CDR1 and CDR2 are MNHEY and SVGAGI. The chain's CDR3 is CASRDRLSNQPQHF. The DNA for the CDR3 is TGTGCCAGTCGGGACAGGTTAAGCAATCAGCCCCAGCATTTT.